The 22 T cell receptor beta chains below come from one sample, sequenced in a study of blood T cell repertoires in COVID-19. TCRdb's table, derived via immunoSEQ multiplex PCR, lists solely in-frame clones and lacks some. This table has 220,000 or so clones, approximately 83% appearing once. The sequencing input was peripheral blood. The receptors shown here come from a woman in her sixties with acute or convalescent COVID-19.

This clone occurred a few times. The chain is built from TRBV19 and TRBJ1-5; D remains ambiguous. Germline-derived CDR1 and CDR2 are LNHDA and SQIVND (reference sequence). This CDR3 has 14 amino acids. V lost 5 bases, J lost 0 bases, and 8 bases lay in between. The CDR3 region has the DNA TGTGCCAGTAGTGGCAGTTTTAGCAATCAGCCCCAGCATTTT. This translates into CASSGSFSNQPQHF.

This chain uses TRBV5-1 with TRBJ1-4; D not resolved. The CDR3 runs to 14 residues. V lost 2 bases and J lost 8, with 13 bases in between. Germline CDR1 and CDR2: SGHRS and YFSETQ. The CDR3 sequence: CASSFSGNEEKLFF. The CDR3 DNA sequence: TGCGCCAGCAGCTTCTCCGGGAATGAGGAAAAACTGTTTTTT.

There are a few counts of this clone. This chain uses TRBV28 with TRBJ2-7; 10 bases match TRBD1. Trimming cost V 3 bases and J 3 bases; bases outside gene matches: 20. The CDR3 is 20 amino acids. CDR1 and CDR2 (germline): MDHEN, SYDVKM. CDR3 sequence (DNA): TGTGCCAGCAGTTTGCCCACACCGGGACAGGGGAGACGGAGTGGCTACGAGCAGTACTTC. The encoded protein is CASSLPTPGQGRRSGYEQYF.

The chain carries TRBV18 and TRBJ2-7, with D perhaps matching TRBD1 (6 bases). CDR3 length: 14 residues. Trimming pared 4 bases from V and 0 bases from J, leaving 10 bases between. The V gene's germline CDR1 is KGHSH and CDR2 LQKENI. The DNA for the CDR3 is TGTGCCAGCTCACGCCGGGACAACTCCTACGAGCAGTACTTC. This sequence encodes CASSRRDNSYEQYF.

This rearrangement joins TRBV5-8 to TRBJ2-2; D is undetermined. Germline V gene lookup returns CDR1 SGHTS and CDR2 YDEGEE. The CDR3 is 13 residues long. V lost 1 base and J lost 3, with 4 bases in between. CDR3 sequence reads: CASSLLYTGELFF. CDR3 DNA sequence: TGTGCCAGCAGCTTGCTCTACACCGGGGAGCTGTTTTTT.

This sequence joins TRBV5-1 and TRBJ2-5, with TRBD1 as a possible D gene (5 bases). The V and J ends lost 0 bases and 6 bases respectively, with 6 bases between them. This CDR3 is 12 amino acids long. The germline V gene encodes CDR1 SGHRS and CDR2 YFSETQ. Here the CDR3 reads CASSLEGKTQYF. CDR3 in DNA: TGCGCCAGCAGCTTGGAGGGGAAGACCCAGTACTTC.

About this clone: This sample also contains other DNA sequences that code for the same CDR3. The chain has TRBV5-1 and TRBJ1-2; D is perhaps TRBD1 (6 bases). The V end was cut by 0 bases, the J end by 0 bases, with 6 bases between. CDR3 length: 14 residues. Germline lookup yields CDR1 SGHRS and CDR2 YFSETQ. The CDR3 DNA reads TGCGCCAGCAGCTTGGAGGGGGCTAACTATGGCTACACCTTC. It codes for CASSLEGANYGYTF.

This chain uses TRBV30 with TRBJ2-1, with 12 bases identical to TRBD2. The V gene end was trimmed by 2 bases and the J gene end by 7 bases; junction bases not matched to a gene: 3. The CDR3 spans 14 residues. Germline CDR1 reads GTSNPN; CDR2 reads SVGIG (reference sequence). CDR3 DNA: TGTGCCTGGAGTCTAGCGGGGGGGCTGAATGAGCAGTTCTTC. Residues: CAWSLAGGLNEQFF.

This clone was recorded only once. The V and J genes are TRBV9 and TRBJ1-1; D gene uncertain. The CDR3 is 14 residues long. V lost 0 bases and J 4 bases, leaving 10 bases between the germline ends. Looked up from germline, CDR1 is SGDLS and CDR2 is YYNGEE. CDR3: CASSVGLSGTEAFF. The CDR3 nucleotides read TGTGCCAGCAGCGTAGGACTTTCGGGCACTGAAGCTTTCTTT.

The V gene is TRBV6-5, the J gene TRBJ1-6; 8 nucleotides align to TRBD1. CDR1 is MNHEY, CDR2 SVGAGI, per germline. V lost 6 bases to trimming and J lost 14 bases; unmatched junction nucleotides: 15. The CDR3 extends over 15 amino acids. The CDR3 sequence: CASRSLGTGPFSLHF. CDR3 bases: TGTGCCAGCAGGAGCCTGGGGACAGGACCCTTTTCCCTCCACTTT.

The chain has TRBV5-1 and TRBJ2-3; 13 bases agree with TRBD2. CDR1 and CDR2 from the germline V gene are SGHRS and YFSETQ. The ends lost 4 bases at V and 5 bases at J; junction bases unmatched: 4. This CDR3 has 15 residues. CDR3 coding DNA: TGCGCCAGCAGCCTACTAGCGGGGGGGCAAGATACGCAGTATTTT. Amino acids: CASSLLAGGQDTQYF.

As regards this clone: This same CDR3 is encoded by further DNA sequences in the sample. The V and J genes are TRBV6-5 and TRBJ1-2; TRBD1 is a possible D gene (5 bases). This CDR3 is 14 amino acids long. Trimming took 2 bases from V and 2 from J, leaving 9 bases between them. The germline V gene encodes CDR1 MNHEY and CDR2 SVGAGI. In nucleotides, the CDR3 is TGTGCCAGCAGTTACGGCGGGGCCAACTATGGCTACACCTTC. This sequence encodes CASSYGGANYGYTF.

The rearrangement uses TRBV18 and TRBJ2-2; 9 bases match TRBD1. V lost 1 base and J lost 4; bases outside the gene matches: 1. The CDR3 runs 15 residues. Germline values: CDR1 KGHSH, CDR2 LQKENI. The CDR3 nucleotides are TGTGCCAGCTCACCACGGACAGGGGCCACCGGGGAGCTGTTTTTT. Translating it yields CASSPRTGATGELFF.

This clone has just a few counts. The chain recombines TRBV7-8 with TRBJ1-2; unclear D gene. Per germline, CDR1 SGHVS and CDR2 FQNEAQ. V was pared by 1 base and J by 3 bases, with 12 bases between. The CDR3 runs 15 residues. DNA of the CDR3: TGTGCCAGCAGCTTAGAGGGCAGGCGGGACTATGGCTACACCTTC. Translation gives CASSLEGRRDYGYTF.

The V and J genes are TRBV28 and TRBJ2-5; 7 bases are a match to TRBD1. The CDR3 loop spans 13 amino acids. The V segment lost 8 bases and the J segment 2 bases; nucleotides outside the gene matches: 5. CDR1 and CDR2 (germline): MDHEN, SYDVKM. CDR3 nucleotides: TGTGCCAGCCTCGACAGGGATCAAGAGACCCAGTACTTC. Its protein is CASLDRDQETQYF.

This clone was recorded a few times. V gene TRBV30 combines with J gene TRBJ1-1; D call uncertain. V shed 5 bases and J shed 0 bases, with 10 bases lying between them. Germline lookup yields CDR1 GTSNPN and CDR2 SVGIG (reference sequence). The CDR3 consists of 13 residues. The CDR3 sequence is CAWRRHMNTEAFF. CDR3 bases: TGTGCCTGGCGTAGACACATGAACACTGAAGCTTTCTTT.

The genes are TRBV5-4 and TRBJ2-1, with 9 bases aligning to TRBD2. Germline V gene sequence: CDR1 SGHNT, CDR2 YYREEE (reference sequence). This CDR3 is built from 17 residues. V lost 4 bases to trimming and J lost 4 bases; unmatched junction nucleotides: 12. CDR3 sequence (DNA): TGTGCCAGCAGCCCCCGAAGGGCTAGCGGGGCGTACAATGAGCAGTTCTTC. Its protein is CASSPRRASGAYNEQFF.

The V call is TRBV12-3 or TRBV12-4, the J call TRBJ1-2; D not certain. V was cut by 4 bases and J by 11 bases, with 14 bases left in between. The CDR3 extends over 12 amino acids. The CDR3 DNA is TGTGCCAGCAGTTGGAGGCGTGGGAGGTACACCTTC. This sequence encodes CASSWRRGRYTF.

The chain uses TRBV14 and TRBJ1-6, with D unresolved. CDR1 is SGHDN, CDR2 FVKESK, per germline. Trimming shortened V by 4 bases and J by 0 bases, and 16 bases separated the two germline ends. This CDR3 has 18 amino acids. This CDR3 is CASSPRNAGSSYNSPLHF. CDR3 sequence (DNA): TGTGCCAGCAGCCCCCGCAATGCGGGGAGCTCCTATAATTCACCCCTCCACTTT. Looking up the rest from reference TRBV14 and TRBJ1-6 gives the full variable domain: EAGVTQFPSHSVIEKGQTVTLRCDPISGHDNLYWYRRVMGKEIKFLLHFVKESKQDESGMPNNRFLAERTGGTYSTLKVQPAELEDSGVYFCASSPRNAGSSYNSPLHFGNGTRLTVT.

This chain uses TRBV10-3 with TRBJ1-4, with 11 bases lining up with TRBD1. Germline lookup yields CDR1 ENHRY and CDR2 SYGVKD. Trimming removed 3 bases from V and 7 bases from J; junction bases left unmatched: 13. The CDR3 has 18 residues. Here the CDR3 reads CAISDPESRTGGSEKLFF. CDR3 nucleotide sequence: TGTGCCATCAGTGACCCTGAGTCGCGGACAGGGGGCTCTGAAAAACTGTTTTTT.

At least ten counts were recorded for this clone. In DNA, the CDR3 is TGTGCCAGTAGTCCCGTGACTAGCGGGGAGGAGACCCAGTACTTC. This translates into CASSPVTSGEETQYF. This rearrangement joins TRBV19 to TRBJ2-5; 11 bases agree with TRBD2. This CDR3 contains 15 residues. Germline CDR1 is LNHDA and CDR2 is SQIVND (reference sequence). V lost 5 bases to trimming and J lost 5 bases; unmatched junction nucleotides: 7.

The CDR3 nucleotides are TGTGCCAGTAGTAGACAGATCTCCTCTGGGGCCAACGTCCTGACTTTC. Protein: CASSRQISSGANVLTF. The V gene is TRBV19, the J gene TRBJ2-6, with a weak D call TRBD1 (5 bases). Germline V gene data show CDR1 as LNHDA and CDR2 as SQIVND (reference sequence). This CDR3 spans 16 amino acids. V lost 4 bases to trimming and J lost 0 bases, with 10 bases between them.